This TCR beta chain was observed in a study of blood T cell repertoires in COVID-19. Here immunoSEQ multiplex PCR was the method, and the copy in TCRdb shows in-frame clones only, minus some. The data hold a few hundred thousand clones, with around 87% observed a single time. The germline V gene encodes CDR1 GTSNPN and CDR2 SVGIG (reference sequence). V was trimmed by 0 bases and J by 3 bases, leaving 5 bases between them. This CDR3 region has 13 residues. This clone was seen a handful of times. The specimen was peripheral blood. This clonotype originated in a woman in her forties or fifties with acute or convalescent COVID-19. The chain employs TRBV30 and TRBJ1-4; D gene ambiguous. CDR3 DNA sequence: TGTGCCTGGAGTGTGGGCCCTAATGAAAAACTGTTTTTT. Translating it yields CAWSVGPNEKLFF.